The rows below give T cell receptor beta chains drawn from one sample of a study of blood T cells in healthy people across ages. TCRdb independently ran MiXCR on the 5' RACE reads; one entry per CDR3 protein. The table has roughly 550,000 distinct CDR3 sequences, around 24% seen once; the top ten hold approximately 8.7%. Another study also made use of these data, one on T cells of mothers and their children.

Sequenced input: blood. The receptors stem from a boy aged 5-17 years in good health. CDR3s include the opening cysteine and the closing phenylalanine or tryptophan. The order of the fields is clone size, V gene, CDR3 protein. For some rows the clone size is stated as once, few or many, or as a class when expanded; others skip it.

clone_size: few; v_call: TRBV29-1; cdr3_aa: CSVEAGKGATGELFF
clone_size: -; v_call: TRBV20-1; cdr3_aa: CSARDLDSRSVEAFF
clone_size: -; v_call: TRBV4-2; cdr3_aa: CASSQEGTHSYNEQFF
clone_size: few; v_call: TRBV7-9; cdr3_aa: CASSVLGRAVYQETQYF
clone_size: few; v_call: TRBV12-3/TRBV12-4; cdr3_aa: CASSLIISGTAQPIIYGYTF
clone_size: -; v_call: TRBV10-3; cdr3_aa: CAISDPEGTGELFF
clone_size: few; v_call: TRBV6-2/TRBV6-3; cdr3_aa: CASSATGLSNQPQHF
clone_size: few; v_call: TRBV5-6; cdr3_aa: CASSLATFETQYF
clone_size: many; v_call: TRBV25-1; cdr3_aa: CASSEFKTYEQYF
clone_size: few; v_call: TRBV7-2; cdr3_aa: CASSLVLDWDSYQETQYF
clone_size: -; v_call: TRBV5-1; cdr3_aa: CASSFGEAGANVLTF
clone_size: few; v_call: TRBV7-2; cdr3_aa: CASSLYGVPDTQYF
clone_size: -; v_call: TRBV28; cdr3_aa: CASSSTGLAGNEQFF
clone_size: -; v_call: TRBV7-9; cdr3_aa: CASSDTTGTGGWETQYF
clone_size: few; v_call: TRBV6-6; cdr3_aa: CASSLDTHNEQFF
clone_size: few; v_call: TRBV28; cdr3_aa: CASSWSFNYGYTF
clone_size: -; v_call: TRBV12-5; cdr3_aa: CASGLTGATEAFF
clone_size: -; v_call: TRBV20-1; cdr3_aa: CSALTDSNQPQHF
clone_size: few; v_call: TRBV9; cdr3_aa: CASSVEGPSSGELFF
clone_size: many; v_call: TRBV18; cdr3_aa: CASSRRVSENTEAFF
clone_size: -; v_call: TRBV5-1; cdr3_aa: CASSTDGDRNSPLHF
clone_size: -; v_call: TRBV3-1; cdr3_aa: CASTSRKAGGFEQYF
clone_size: few; v_call: TRBV29-1; cdr3_aa: CSVIGPDAGIYGYTF
clone_size: few; v_call: TRBV28; cdr3_aa: CASSLPGTAISGANVLTF
clone_size: -; v_call: TRBV10-3; cdr3_aa: CATHWTSRGGGYEQYF
clone_size: many; v_call: TRBV6-2/TRBV6-3; cdr3_aa: CASSYSSTDTQYF